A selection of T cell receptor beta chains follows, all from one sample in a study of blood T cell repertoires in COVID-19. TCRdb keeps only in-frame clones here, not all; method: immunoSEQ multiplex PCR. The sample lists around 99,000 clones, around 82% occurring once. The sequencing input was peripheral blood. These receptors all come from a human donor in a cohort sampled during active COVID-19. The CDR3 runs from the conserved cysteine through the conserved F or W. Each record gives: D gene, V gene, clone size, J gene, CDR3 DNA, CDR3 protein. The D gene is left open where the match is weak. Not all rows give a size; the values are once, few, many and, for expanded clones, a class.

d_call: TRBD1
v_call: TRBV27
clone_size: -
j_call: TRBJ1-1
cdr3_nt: TGTGCCAGCAGTTTAAGGGGACAGACGATGAACACTGAAGCTTTCTTT
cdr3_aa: CASSLRGQTMNTEAFF

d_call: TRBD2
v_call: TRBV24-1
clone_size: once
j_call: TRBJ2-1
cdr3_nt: TGTGCCACCAGTGATGGAGGACTAGCGGGAGAGCAGTTCTTC
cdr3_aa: CATSDGGLAGEQFF

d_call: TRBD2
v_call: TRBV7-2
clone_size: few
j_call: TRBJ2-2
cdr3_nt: TGTGCCAGCAGTCCTAGCGGGACGAACACCGGGGAGCTGTTTTTT
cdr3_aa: CASSPSGTNTGELFF

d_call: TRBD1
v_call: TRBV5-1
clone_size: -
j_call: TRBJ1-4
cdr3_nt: TGCGCCAGCAGCTTCATTTCGACAGGGGGCAGTGGTAATGAAAAACTGTTTTTT
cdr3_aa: CASSFISTGGSGNEKLFF

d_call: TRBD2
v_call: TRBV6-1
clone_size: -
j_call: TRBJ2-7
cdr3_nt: TGTGCCAGCAGTGAGCAAGCGGGAGGGTTCTACGAGCAGTACTTC
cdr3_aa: CASSEQAGGFYEQYF

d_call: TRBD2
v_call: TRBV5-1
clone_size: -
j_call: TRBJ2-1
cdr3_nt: TGCGCCAGCACAAGACTAGCGGGAGATGGTGGTGAGCAGTTCTTC
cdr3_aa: CASTRLAGDGGEQFF

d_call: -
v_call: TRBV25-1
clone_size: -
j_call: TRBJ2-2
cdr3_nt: TGTGCCAGCAGAAAAACAGCGAACACCGGGGAGCTGTTTTTT
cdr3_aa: CASRKTANTGELFF

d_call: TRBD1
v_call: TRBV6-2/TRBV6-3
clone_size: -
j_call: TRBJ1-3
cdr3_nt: TGTGCCAGCAGTTACCCGACAGGGAGCCTTCTTACCTCTGGAAACACCATATATTTT
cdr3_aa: CASSYPTGSLLTSGNTIYF

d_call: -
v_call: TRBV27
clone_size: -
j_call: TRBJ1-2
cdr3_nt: TGTGCCAGCAGCCTCCGAGGGACATATGACGGCTACACCTTC
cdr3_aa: CASSLRGTYDGYTF

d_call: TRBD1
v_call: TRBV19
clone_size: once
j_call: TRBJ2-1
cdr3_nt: TGTGCCAGTAGTATAGATCCGGGACAGGGGGTGAGGAATGAGCAGTTCTTC
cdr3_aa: CASSIDPGQGVRNEQFF

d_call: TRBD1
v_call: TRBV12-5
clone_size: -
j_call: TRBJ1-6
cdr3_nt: TGTGCTAGTGGTTTGTCACAGGGGGCTAGTTCACCCCTCCACTTT
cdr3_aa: CASGLSQGASSPLHF

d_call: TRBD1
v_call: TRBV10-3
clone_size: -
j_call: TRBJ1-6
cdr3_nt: TGTGCCATCAGTGAGCTGGGACAGTATAATTCACCCCTCCACTTT
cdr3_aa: CAISELGQYNSPLHF

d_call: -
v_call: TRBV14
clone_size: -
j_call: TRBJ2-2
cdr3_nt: TGTGCCAGCAGCCAAGATGGCGGGCAGTCCGGAACCGGGGAGCTGTTTTTT
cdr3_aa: CASSQDGGQSGTGELFF

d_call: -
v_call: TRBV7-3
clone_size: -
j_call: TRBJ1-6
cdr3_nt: TGTGCCAGCAGCACAGGGCATAATTCACCCCTCCACTTT
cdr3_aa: CASSTGHNSPLHF

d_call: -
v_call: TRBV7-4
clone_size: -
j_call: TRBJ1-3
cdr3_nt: TGTGCCAGCAGCCTCGGGCCGGAGGGGGGAAACACCATATATTTT
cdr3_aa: CASSLGPEGGNTIYF

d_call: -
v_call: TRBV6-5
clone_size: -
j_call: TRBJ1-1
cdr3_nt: TGTGCCAGCAGGGGAGGTGGGGGAACTGAAGCTTTCTTT
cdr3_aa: CASRGGGGTEAFF

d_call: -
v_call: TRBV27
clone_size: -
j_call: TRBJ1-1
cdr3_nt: TGTGCCAGCAGTACTCGGACTAGCCTTGAAGCTTTCTTT
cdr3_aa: CASSTRTSLEAFF

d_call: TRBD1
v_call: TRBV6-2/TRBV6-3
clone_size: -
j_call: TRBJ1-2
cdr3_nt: TGTGCCAGCACCCCTTCGTCGGGACAGGGGGTATCTGGCTACACCTTC
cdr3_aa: CASTPSSGQGVSGYTF

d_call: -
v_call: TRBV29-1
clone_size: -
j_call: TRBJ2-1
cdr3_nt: TGCAGCGTTGAACCCATGAGCTCCTACAATGAGCAGTTCTTC
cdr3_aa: CSVEPMSSYNEQFF

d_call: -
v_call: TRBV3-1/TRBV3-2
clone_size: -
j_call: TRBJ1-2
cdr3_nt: TGTGCCAGCAGCCTTGGGACTTTATATGGCTACACCTTC
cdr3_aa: CASSLGTLYGYTF

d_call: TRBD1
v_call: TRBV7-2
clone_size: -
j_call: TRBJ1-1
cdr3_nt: TGTGCCAGCAGCGTCACAGGGGGCTACACTGAAGCTTTCTTT
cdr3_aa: CASSVTGGYTEAFF

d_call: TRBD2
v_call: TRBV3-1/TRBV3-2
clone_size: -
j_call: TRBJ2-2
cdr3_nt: TGTGCCAGCAGCCCCTGGGCTAGCGGGGGACAAGGCACCGGGGAGCTGTTTTTT
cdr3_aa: CASSPWASGGQGTGELFF

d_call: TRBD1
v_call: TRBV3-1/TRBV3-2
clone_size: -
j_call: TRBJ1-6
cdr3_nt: TGTGCCAGCAGCCAAGATGGGACAGGGGGACTCTATAATTCACCCCTCCACTTT
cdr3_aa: CASSQDGTGGLYNSPLHF

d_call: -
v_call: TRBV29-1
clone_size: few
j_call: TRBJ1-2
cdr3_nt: TGCAGCGACCGCGGGGGGACCCCGGGCGACTATGGCTACACCTTC
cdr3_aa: CSDRGGTPGDYGYTF

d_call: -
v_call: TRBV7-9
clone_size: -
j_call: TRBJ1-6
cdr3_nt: TGTGCCAGCAGCTCCCCGGGGGGCTCCTATAATTCACCCCTCCACTTT
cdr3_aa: CASSSPGGSYNSPLHF

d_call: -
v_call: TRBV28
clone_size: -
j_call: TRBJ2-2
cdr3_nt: TGTGCCAGCAGTTTACTTATCGCGAACACCGGGGAGCTGTTTTTT
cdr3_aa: CASSLLIANTGELFF

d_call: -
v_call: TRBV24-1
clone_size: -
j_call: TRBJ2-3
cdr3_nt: TGTGCCACCAGTGACCCCGGGGGTACAGATACGCAGTATTTT
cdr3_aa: CATSDPGGTDTQYF

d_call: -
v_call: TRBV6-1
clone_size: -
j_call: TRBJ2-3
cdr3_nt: TGTGCCAGCAGTGAAGCGCGGTATAGCACAGATACGCAGTATTTT
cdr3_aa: CASSEARYSTDTQYF

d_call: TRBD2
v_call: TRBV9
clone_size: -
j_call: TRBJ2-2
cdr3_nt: TGTGCCAGCAGCTTGGGACTAGCGGGAGCCTCGAACACCGGGGAGCTGTTTTTT
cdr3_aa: CASSLGLAGASNTGELFF

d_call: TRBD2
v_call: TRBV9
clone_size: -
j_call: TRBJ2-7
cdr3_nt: TGTGCCAGCAGCGTAGGTCTAGCGGGAGTCGGGTACGAGCAGTACTTC
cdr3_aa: CASSVGLAGVGYEQYF

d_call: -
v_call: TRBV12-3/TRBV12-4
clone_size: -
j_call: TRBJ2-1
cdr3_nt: TGTGCCAGCAGTTTAGCGGGAGTCCCCTTGGGGTTCTTC
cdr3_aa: CASSLAGVPLGFF

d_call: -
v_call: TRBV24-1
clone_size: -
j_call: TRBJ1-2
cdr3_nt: TGTGCCACCAGTGACGCTCAGTCGGGGGTGAACTATGGCTACACCTTC
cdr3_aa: CATSDAQSGVNYGYTF

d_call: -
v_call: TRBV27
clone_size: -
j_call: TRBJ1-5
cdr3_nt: TGTGCCAGCAGTTTACAGGGAGGTCAGCCCCAGCATTTT
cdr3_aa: CASSLQGGQPQHF

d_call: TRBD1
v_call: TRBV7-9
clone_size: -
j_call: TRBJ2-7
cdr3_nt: TGTGCCAGCAGCTTAGTACAGGGGGCAGACTCCGAGCAGTACTTC
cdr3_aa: CASSLVQGADSEQYF

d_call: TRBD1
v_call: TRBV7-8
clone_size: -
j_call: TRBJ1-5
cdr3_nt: TGTGCCAGCAGCACAGATCCTTCCTGGGACAGGGATCAGCCCCAGCATTTT
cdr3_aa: CASSTDPSWDRDQPQHF

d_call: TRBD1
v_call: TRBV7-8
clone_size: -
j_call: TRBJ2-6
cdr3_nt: TGTGCCAGCAGCGTAGTATCGGGACAGAACTCTGGGGCCAACGTCCTGACTTTC
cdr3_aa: CASSVVSGQNSGANVLTF

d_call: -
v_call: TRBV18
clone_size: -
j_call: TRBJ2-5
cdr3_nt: TGTGCCAGCGTGCGGGACAGCCTCCAAGAGACCCAGTACTTC
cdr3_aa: CASVRDSLQETQYF

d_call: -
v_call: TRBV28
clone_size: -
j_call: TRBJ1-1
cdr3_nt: TGTGCCAGCAGGGCCTGGAACACTGAAGCTTTCTTT
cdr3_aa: CASRAWNTEAFF

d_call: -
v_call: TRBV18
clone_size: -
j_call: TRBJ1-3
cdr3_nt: TGTGCCAGCTCACCACCTCCCAACTCTGGAAACACCATATATTTT
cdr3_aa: CASSPPPNSGNTIYF

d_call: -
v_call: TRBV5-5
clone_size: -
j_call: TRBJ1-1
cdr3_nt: TGTGCCAGCAGCTTGTCCAGGGGCAGCACTGAAGCTTTCTTT
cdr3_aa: CASSLSRGSTEAFF

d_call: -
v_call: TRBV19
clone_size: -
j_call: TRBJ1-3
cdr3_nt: TGTGCCAGTAGCACTCCCGGAGGAAGCGATGGAAACACCATATATTTT
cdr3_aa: CASSTPGGSDGNTIYF

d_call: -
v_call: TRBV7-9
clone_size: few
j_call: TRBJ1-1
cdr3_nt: TGTGCCAGCAGCCGGGGGAACACTGAAGCTTTCTTT
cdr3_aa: CASSRGNTEAFF

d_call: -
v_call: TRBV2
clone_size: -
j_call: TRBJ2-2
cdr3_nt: TGTGCCAGCAGTGAGATTAGCGGGAACACCGGGGAGCTGTTTTTT
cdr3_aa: CASSEISGNTGELFF

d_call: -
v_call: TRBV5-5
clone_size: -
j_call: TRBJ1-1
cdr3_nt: TGTGCCAGCAGCTCTGGCGGACAAAGTGAAGCTTTCTTT
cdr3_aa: CASSSGGQSEAFF

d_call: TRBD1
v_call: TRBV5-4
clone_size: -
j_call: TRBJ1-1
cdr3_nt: TGTGCCAGCAGCTCGGACAGGGGACAGAACACTGAAGCTTTCTTT
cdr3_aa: CASSSDRGQNTEAFF

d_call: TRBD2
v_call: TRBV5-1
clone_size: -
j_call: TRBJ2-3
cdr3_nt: TGCGCCAGCAGCTTCGGACTAGCTTCCACAGATACGCAGTATTTT
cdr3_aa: CASSFGLASTDTQYF

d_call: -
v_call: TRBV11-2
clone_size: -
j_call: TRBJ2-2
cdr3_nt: TGTGCCAGCAAACCGGGACAAATAACCGGGGAGCTGTTTTTT
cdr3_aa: CASKPGQITGELFF

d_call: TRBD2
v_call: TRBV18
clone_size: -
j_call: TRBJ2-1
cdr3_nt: TGTGCCAGCTCACCTGATATAGCGGGAGGTCGGGAGCAGTTCTTC
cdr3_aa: CASSPDIAGGREQFF

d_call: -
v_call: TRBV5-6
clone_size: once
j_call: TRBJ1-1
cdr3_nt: TGTGCCAGCAGCTTGTACGCACAGACAGAGAACACTGAAGCTTTCTTT
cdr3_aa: CASSLYAQTENTEAFF

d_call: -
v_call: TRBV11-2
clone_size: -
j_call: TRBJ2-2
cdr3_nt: TGTGCCAGCAGCGTCCTGATCCTAACGGGGGTCGACACCGGGGAGCTGTTTTTT
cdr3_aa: CASSVLILTGVDTGELFF

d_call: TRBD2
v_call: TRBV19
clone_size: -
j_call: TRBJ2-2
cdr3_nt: TGTGCCAGTGCCGGGACTAGAAACACCGGGGAGCTGTTTTTT
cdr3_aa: CASAGTRNTGELFF

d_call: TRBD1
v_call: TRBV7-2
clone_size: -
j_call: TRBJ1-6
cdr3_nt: TGTGCCAGCAGCTTAGAGGCAGGGGGAAGGTCACCCCTCCACTTT
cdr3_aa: CASSLEAGGRSPLHF

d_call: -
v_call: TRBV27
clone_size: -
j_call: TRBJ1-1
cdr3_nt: TGTGCCAGCAGTTCGTTGGGGAGGACTGAAGCTTTCTTT
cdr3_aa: CASSSLGRTEAFF

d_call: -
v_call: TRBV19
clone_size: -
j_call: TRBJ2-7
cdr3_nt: TGTGCCACCTCGCCCAGGGCCTCGTCTAGCTACGAGCAGTACTTC
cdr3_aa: CATSPRASSSYEQYF

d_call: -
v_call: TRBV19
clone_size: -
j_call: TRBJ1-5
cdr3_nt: TGTGCCAGTAGGGGTTGGGATGGGGGAGGACAGCCCCAGCATTTT
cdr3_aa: CASRGWDGGGQPQHF

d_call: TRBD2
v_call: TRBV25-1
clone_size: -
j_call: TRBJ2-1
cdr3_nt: TGTGCCAGCAGTTTTAGACGGGAGGTGTCCTACAATGAGCAGTTCTTC
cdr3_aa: CASSFRREVSYNEQFF

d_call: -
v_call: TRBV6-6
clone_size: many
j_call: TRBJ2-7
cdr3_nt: TGTGCCAGCAGAGATACCGGACTGAACTACGAGCAGTACTTC
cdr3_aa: CASRDTGLNYEQYF

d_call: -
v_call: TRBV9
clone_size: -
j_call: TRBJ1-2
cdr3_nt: TGTGCCAGCAGCGTAGAAAGCACCGGGGCGGGCAGGGGAAACTATGGCTACACCTTC
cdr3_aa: CASSVESTGAGRGNYGYTF